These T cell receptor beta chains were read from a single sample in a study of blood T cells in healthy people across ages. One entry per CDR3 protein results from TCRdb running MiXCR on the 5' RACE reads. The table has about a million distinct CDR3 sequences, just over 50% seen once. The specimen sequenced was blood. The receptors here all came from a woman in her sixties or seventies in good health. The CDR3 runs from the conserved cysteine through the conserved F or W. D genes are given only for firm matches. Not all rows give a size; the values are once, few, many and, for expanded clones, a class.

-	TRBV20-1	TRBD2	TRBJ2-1	TGCAGTGCTAGAGAATCGAGCGGGAGTTTTAATGAGCAGTTCTTC	CSARESSGSFNEQFF
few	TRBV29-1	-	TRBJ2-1	TGCAGCGTAATCCAGCATGAGCAGTTCTTC	CSVIQHEQFF
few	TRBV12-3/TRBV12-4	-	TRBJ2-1	TGTGCCAGCAGTGTAGAGGTGCGGAATGAGCAGTTCTTC	CASSVEVRNEQFF
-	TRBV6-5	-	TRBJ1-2	TGTGCCAGCAGTGACGGACAGATCCCTAACAATGGCTACACCTTC	CASSDGQIPNNGYTF
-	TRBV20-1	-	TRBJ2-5	TGCAGTGCTCCCTCCGAGGGGGTAGGGAAGACCCAGTACTTC	CSAPSEGVGKTQYF
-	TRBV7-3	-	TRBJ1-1	TGTGCCGGCAGCTTCAACCAAGGGACTGAAGCTTTCTTT	CAGSFNQGTEAFF
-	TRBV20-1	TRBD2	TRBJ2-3	TGCAGTGCTAGAGATGATTCAGGGGGGACTAGCGGGAGAACAGATACGCAGTATTTT	CSARDDSGGTSGRTDTQYF
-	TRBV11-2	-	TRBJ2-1	TGTGCCAGCAGCTTAGGGGAGCGTGGAGGGGGCGGCAGGGATGAGCAGTTCTTC	CASSLGERGGGGRDEQFF
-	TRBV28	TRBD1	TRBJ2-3	TGTGCCAGCAGTCGGGACAGACTCACAGATACGCAGTATTTT	CASSRDRLTDTQYF
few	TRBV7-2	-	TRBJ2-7	TGTGCCAGCAGCTTCAACCGGGACTTATCCTACGAGCAGTACTTC	CASSFNRDLSYEQYF
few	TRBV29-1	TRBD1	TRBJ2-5	TGCAGCGTCGAGGGCGGGACAGGGTTTGTGACCCAGTACTTC	CSVEGGTGFVTQYF
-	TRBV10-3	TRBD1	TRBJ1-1	TGTGCCATCAGTGAGTCCCCGGGACAGGGGGTAACTGAAGCTTTCTTT	CAISESPGQGVTEAFF
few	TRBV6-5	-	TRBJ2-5	TGTGCCAGCAGTTACTCCGTATCGGGATTTGGGACCCAGTACTTC	CASSYSVSGFGTQYF
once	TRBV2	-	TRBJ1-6	TGTGCCAGCAGCGAGGGCCTAATGGGTTCACCCCTCCACTTT	CASSEGLMGSPLHF
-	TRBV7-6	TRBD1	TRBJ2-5	TGTGCCAGCAGCTCCCCCCTCTTGGACAGGCAAGAGACCCAGTACTTC	CASSSPLLDRQETQYF
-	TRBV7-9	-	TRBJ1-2	TGTGCCAGCAGCTTAGTGGGGGCTGGCTACACCTTC	CASSLVGAGYTF
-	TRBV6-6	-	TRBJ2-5	TGTGCCAGCAGTGACTCAGGGAGACAAGAGACCCAGTACTTC	CASSDSGRQETQYF
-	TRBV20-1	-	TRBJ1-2	TGCAGTGCGGAGGACAGAAGCTATGGCTACACCTTC	CSAEDRSYGYTF
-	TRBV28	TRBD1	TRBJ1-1	TGTGCCAGCAGACCCGGACAGGAATCGAACACTGAAGCTTTCTTT	CASRPGQESNTEAFF
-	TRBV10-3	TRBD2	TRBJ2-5	TGTGCCACCGGGGCTAGCGGTCAAGAGACCCAGTACTTC	CATGASGQETQYF
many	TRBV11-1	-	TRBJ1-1	TGTGCCAGCAGCCACCCCACAGGTGGGCGAACTGAAGCTTTCTTT	CASSHPTGGRTEAFF
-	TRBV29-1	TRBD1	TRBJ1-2	TGCAGCGTTGATAGGGGACAGGAACTCTATGGCTACACCTTC	CSVDRGQELYGYTF
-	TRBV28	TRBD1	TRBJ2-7	TGTGCCAGCAGCTCCCGGGGACAGGGCTACGAGCAGTACTTC	CASSSRGQGYEQYF
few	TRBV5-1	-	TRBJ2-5	TGCGCCAGCAGCTTGGTCCCAGGGAGAGAGACCCAGTACTTC	CASSLVPGRETQYF
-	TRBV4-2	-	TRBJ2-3	TGTGCCAGCAGCCAAGAGGGTACACATACGCAGTATTTT	CASSQEGTHTQYF
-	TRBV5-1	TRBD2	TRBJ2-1	TGCGCCAGCAGCAGGGAGACTAGCGGGAGGGTTAATGAGCAGTTCTTC	CASSRETSGRVNEQFF
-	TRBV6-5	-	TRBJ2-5	TGTGCCAGCTTTCCCCTCAGGGGACAAGAGACCCAGTACTTC	CASFPLRGQETQYF
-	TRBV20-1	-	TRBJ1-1	TGCAGTGCCTCCTGGGAGGGGGATGAAGCTTTCTTT	CSASWEGDEAFF
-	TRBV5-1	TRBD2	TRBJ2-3	TGCGCCAGCAGCTTGGCAGAGGGACTAGCTTCGACAGATACGCAGTATTTT	CASSLAEGLASTDTQYF
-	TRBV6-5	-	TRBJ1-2	TGTGCCAGCAGTTACTCGGGACGGAGTGCGGGCTACACCTTC	CASSYSGRSAGYTF
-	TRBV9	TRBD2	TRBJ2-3	TGTGCCAGCGGCGTGGGTAGGACTAGCGGATCAGATACGCAGTATTTT	CASGVGRTSGSDTQYF
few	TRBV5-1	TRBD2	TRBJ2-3	TGCGCCAGCAGCCCCGGACTAGCGGGATCGCAGTATTTT	CASSPGLAGSQYF
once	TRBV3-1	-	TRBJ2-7	TGTGCCAGCAGCCACCCGACAGGATCCTACGAGCAGTACTTC	CASSHPTGSYEQYF
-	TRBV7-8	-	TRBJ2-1	TGTGCCAGCAGCTTAGCGAGACAGATCTACAATGAGCAGTTCTTC	CASSLARQIYNEQFF
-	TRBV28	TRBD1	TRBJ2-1	TGTGCCAGCAAAAGCGTAAGACAGGGGGCAATCAATGAGCAGTTCTTC	CASKSVRQGAINEQFF
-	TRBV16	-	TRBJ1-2	TGTGCCAGCAGCCAATCCAGAAATGGCTACACCTTC	CASSQSRNGYTF
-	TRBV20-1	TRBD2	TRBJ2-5	TGCAGTGCTAGACTAGCGGGAGGCTGGGAGACCCAGTACTTC	CSARLAGGWETQYF
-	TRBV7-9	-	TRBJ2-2	TGTGCCAGCAGCTTGTCCGGGGTGTCCGGGGAGCTGTTTTTT	CASSLSGVSGELFF
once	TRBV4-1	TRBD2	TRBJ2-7	TGCGCCAGCAGCCCCACTAGCGGGACGATGTACGAGCAGTACTTC	CASSPTSGTMYEQYF
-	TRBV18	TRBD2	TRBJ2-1	TGTGCCAGCTCACCACCTTCGAGGGAGGGCGTGGGTGAGCAGTTCTTC	CASSPPSREGVGEQFF
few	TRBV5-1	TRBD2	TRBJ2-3	TGCGCCAGCAGCGCGGGACTAGCGGGATTTACAGATACGCAGTATTTT	CASSAGLAGFTDTQYF
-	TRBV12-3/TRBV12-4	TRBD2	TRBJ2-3	TGTGCCAGCAGCCTGGGACTATACGTCGGCACAGATACGCAGTATTTT	CASSLGLYVGTDTQYF
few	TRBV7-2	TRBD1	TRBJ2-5	TGTGCCAGCAGCCCCAGGGGGTCCCAGGTAGAGACCCAGTACTTC	CASSPRGSQVETQYF